The TCR beta chain under discussion was sequenced for a study of blood T cell repertoires in COVID-19. Study at large: PBMCs, B-cell-depleted T cells, or T cells were the source of the cDNA or gDNA that made up the material.

Clones were sequenced by immunoSEQ multiplex PCR, and TCRdb holds only the in-frame ones, with some missing. Among more than 200,000 clones listed, less than 90% were seen once. There are 16 residues in the CDR3. Trimming stripped 4 bases from V and 4 bases from J, with 19 bases between. CDR1 is SNHLY and CDR2 is FYNNEI in the germline V gene. The material sequenced was peripheral blood. The rearrangement links TRBV2 to TRBJ2-5; weak D call: TRBD2 (6 bases). This TCR came from a man aged 30 to 39 with active or convalescent COVID-19. The DNA for the CDR3 is TGTGCCAGCAGTGGGAGTGAATGGGCCGGGGGAGAGACCCAGTACTTC. Translated: CASSGSEWAGGETQYF. The entire variable domain, with the rest obtained from reference TRBV2 and TRBJ2-5, is as follows: EPEVTQTPSHQVTQMGQEVILRCVPISNHLYFYWYRQILGQKVEFLVSFYNNEISEKSEIFDDQFSVERPDGSNFTLKIRSTKLEDSAMYFCASSGSEWAGGETQYFGPGTRLLVL.